What follows are 29 T cell receptor beta chains derived from one specimen sequenced in a study of identical twins. TCRdb recomputed calls from the 5' RACE reads with MiXCR, one row per CDR3 protein. The repertoire holds 200,000 to 250,000 distinct CDR3 sequences, with roughly 7% as singletons. These data were also filed under a second study, of yellow fever vaccine responses in identical twins.

The sequenced material came from memory (CD45RO+) T cells sorted from blood. These receptors came from a woman between 18 and 29 years old in good health.

This clonotype was counted between two and nine times. The gene calls are TRBV12-3 or TRBV12-4 and TRBJ2-1, with 11 bases aligning to TRBD2. V lost 4 bases and J lost 14; bases outside the gene matches: 19. The CDR3 extends over 17 amino acids. For the CDR3, the DNA is TGTGCCAGCAGTTCCGCGAAAAGTAGCGGGAGGGCCCGGGGGAAGTTCTTC. Protein product: CASSSAKSSGRARGKFF.

The chain combines TRBV29-1 with TRBJ2-3; 10 nucleotides agree with TRBD2. Germline CDR1 is SQVTM and CDR2 is ANQGSEA. V was pared by 2 bases and J by 10 bases, with 15 bases of the junction left unmatched. The CDR3 totals 16 residues. The CDR3 bases are TGCAGCGTTGAACCCCCTAGCGGGAGAGCCTCTGTAGCGCAGTATTTT. Its translation: CSVEPPSGRASVAQYF.

This clonotype was picked up a small number of times. The chain links TRBV19 to TRBJ2-3, with 8 bases identical to TRBD2. CDR3 size: 17 residues. The germline CDR1 and CDR2 sequences are LNHDA and SQIVND (reference sequence). With 5 bases clipped from V and 1 base from J, the junction kept 11 bases outside the gene matches. The CDR3 nucleotides are TGTGCCAGTAGTGTTCATTCTCCGGGACTAGGCACAGATACGCAGTATTTT. Protein sequence: CASSVHSPGLGTDTQYF. Supplemented by reference TRBV19 and TRBJ2-3, the full variable domain reads DGGITQSPKYLFRKEGQNVTLSCEQNLNHDAMYWYRQDPGQGLRLIYYSQIVNDFQKGDIAEGYSVSREKKESFPLTVTSAQKNPTAFYLCASSVHSPGLGTDTQYFGPGTRLTVL.

This clonotype came up a few times. The chain couples TRBV4-1 to TRBJ2-7; D may correspond to TRBD1 or TRBD2 (5 bases each). Trimming removed 5 bases at V and 4 bases at J, with 15 bases between. Germline V gene data show CDR1 as MGHRA and CDR2 as YSYEKL. The CDR3 runs 14 residues. The CDR3 nucleotides read TGCGCCAGCAGCTTTAGCCTGGGGGAATACGAGCAGTACTTC. Its translation is CASSFSLGEYEQYF.

This clonotype was counted between two and nine times. A much bigger clone sits one base away, suggesting this may be a read error. The V call is TRBV12-3 or TRBV12-4, the J call TRBJ2-1; D unclear. The CDR3 extends over 12 amino acids. Trimming took 3 bases from V and 3 from J, leaving 3 bases between them. CDR3 DNA: TGTGCCAGCAGTTTCCACTACAATGAGCAGTTCTTC. This gives the protein CASSFHYNEQFF.

This clonotype appeared many times. This chain joins TRBV10-2 and TRBJ1-5, with 9 bases that match TRBD1. Per the germline V gene, CDR1 is WSHSY and CDR2 is SAAADI. The CDR3 length is 14 residues. J lost 4 bases, V lost 6 bases, and 4 bases had no gene match. The CDR3 bases are TGCGCCAGCAGGGGACAGGGCCGGAATCAGCCCCAGCATTTT. This sequence encodes CASRGQGRNQPQHF.

This clonotype showed up just a few times. The chain is built from TRBV27 and TRBJ2-1; D possibly corresponds to TRBD2 (6 bases). Germline V lookup: CDR1 MNHEY, CDR2 SMNVEV (reference sequence). V lost 3 bases and J 15 bases, leaving 21 bases between the germline ends. The CDR3 has 14 residues. The CDR3 here is CASSFAGNRPQWFF. The CDR3 coding sequence is TGTGCCAGCAGTTTTGCGGGGAACAGGCCGCAGTGGTTCTTC.

This chain uses TRBV20-1 with TRBJ2-1; a weak D match, TRBD2 (5 bases). The V end was cut by 3 bases, the J end by 5 bases, with 8 bases between. The length of the CDR3 is 12 residues. The V gene's germline CDR1 is DFQATT and CDR2 SNEGSKA (reference sequence). CDR3: CSASPSNNEQFF. The CDR3 DNA reads as TGCAGTGCTAGTCCTAGCAACAATGAGCAGTTCTTC.

In its sample, this clonotype was seen a few times. V is TRBV5-1 and J is TRBJ2-1; D remains unclear. From germline, CDR1 is SGHRS and CDR2 YFSETQ. The ends were cut back, 0 bases at V and 4 bases at J, with 11 bases in the middle. CDR3 length: 15 residues. CDR3 nucleotides: TGCGCCAGCAGCTTGGTGGGCGATCTATACAATGAGCAGTTCTTC. This codes for CASSLVGDLYNEQFF.

The chain employs TRBV29-1 and TRBJ2-1; perhaps D is TRBD1 or TRBD2 (6 bases each). Between the trimmed V and J ends, which lost 4 bases and 16 bases, there was a span of 26 bases. This CDR3 spans 14 amino acids. The germline gives CDR1 SQVTM, CDR2 ANQGSEA. The CDR3 DNA follows: TGCAGCGTTGGGGGGGCGAGCTCCTACAATGAGCGTTTCTTC. Its protein is CSVGGASSYNERFF.

The rearrangement uses TRBV20-1 and TRBJ2-3; possibly TRBD1 or TRBD2 for D (7 bases each). The CDR3 extends over 16 amino acids. V gave up 3 bases and J gave up 0 bases, with 16 bases separating them. From germline, CDR1 is DFQATT and CDR2 SNEGSKA (reference sequence). The CDR3 sequence: CSASDPGGGSTDTQYF. Here the CDR3 DNA reads TGCAGTGCTAGTGACCCAGGGGGGGGGAGCACAGATACGCAGTATTTT.

This clonotype was found many times. V and J are TRBV6-5 and TRBJ2-7; D is undetermined. V was clipped by 6 bases and J by 12 bases, with 24 bases between them. Per the germline V gene, CDR1 is MNHEY and CDR2 is SVGAGI. The CDR3 loop spans 14 amino acids. This chain's CDR3 is CASSLLDQLDGVYF. CDR3 coding DNA: TGTGCCAGCAGCCTACTCGATCAGCTCGACGGTGTGTACTTC.

This clonotype was counted ten times or more. This chain connects TRBV12-3 or TRBV12-4 to TRBJ2-7; TRBD2 is a possible D gene (7 bases). This CDR3 has 14 residues. The V and J ends lost 6 bases and 3 bases respectively, with 15 bases between them. The chain's CDR3 is CASRFRGADYEQYF. The DNA for the CDR3 is TGTGCCAGCAGGTTCCGGGGGGCGGACTACGAGCAGTACTTC.

The V call is TRBV5-1, the J call TRBJ2-7, with 9 bases matching TRBD2. From germline, CDR1 is SGHRS and CDR2 YFSETQ. The V and J ends lost 0 bases and 6 bases, in that order; junction bases with no gene match: 4. There are 14 residues in the CDR3. The CDR3 nucleotides are TGCGCCAGCAGCTTGGTTGCGGGGGGGCCCGAGCAGTACGTC. It codes for CASSLVAGGPEQYV.

This clonotype was seen many times. The V and J genes are TRBV12-3 or TRBV12-4 and TRBJ1-5; maybe TRBD1 (5 bases). V gave up 3 bases and J gave up 3 bases, with 9 bases separating them. The CDR3 runs 14 residues. In nucleotides, the CDR3 is TGTGCCAGCAGTTTGGAGGGGACCAATCAGCCCCAGCATTTT. This translates into CASSLEGTNQPQHF.

Only a few counts were recorded for this clonotype. The V and J genes are TRBV5-1 and TRBJ1-1; D gene uncertain. Trimming stripped 2 bases from V and 0 bases from J, with 11 bases between. The CDR3 runs to 15 residues. Germline V gene lookup returns CDR1 SGHRS and CDR2 YFSETQ. The CDR3 sequence is CASSFLGSMNTEAFF. The CDR3 bases are TGCGCCAGCAGCTTTCTTGGCAGCATGAACACTGAAGCTTTCTTT.

The rearrangement joins TRBV4-1 to TRBJ2-2; D possibly corresponds to TRBD1 (5 bases). Germline V lookup: CDR1 MGHRA, CDR2 YSYEKL. V was shortened by 0 bases and J by 7 bases, with 9 bases between the two germline ends. The CDR3 runs 14 residues. The CDR3 DNA reads as TGCGCCAGCAGCCAAGATGGACAAGGCGGGGAGCTGTTTTTT. It specifies CASSQDGQGGELFF.

This clonotype has just a few counts. A much more abundant neighbour one base away suggests this may be a read error. This chain connects TRBV5-4 to TRBJ2-2, with D possibly being TRBD1 (6 bases). CDR3 length equals 15 residues. Per the germline V gene, CDR1 is SGHNT and CDR2 is YYREEE (reference sequence). The V gene lost 4 bases and the J gene lost 2 bases, with 12 bases spanning the gap. CDR3 region: CASSPTGTNTGELFF. For the CDR3, the DNA is TGTGCCAGCAGCCCTACCGGGACAAACACCGGGGAGCTGTTTTTT. The full variable domain, completed using reference TRBV5-4 and TRBJ2-2, is ETGVTQSPTHLIKTRGQQVTLRCSSQSGHNTVSWYQQALGQGPQFIFQYYREEENGRGNFPPRFSGLQFPNYSSELNVNALELDDSALYLCASSPTGTNTGELFFGEGSRLTVL.

The CDR3 DNA reads as TGTGCCAGCAGCCAAGGAGGCTCGGTAGGAAATTCACCCCTCCACTTT. The encoded protein is CASSQGGSVGNSPLHF. The chain uses TRBV3-1 and TRBJ1-6, with D hard to call. The CDR3 sequence is 16 residues long. Per germline, CDR1 LGHDT and CDR2 YNNKEL (reference sequence). V was clipped by 1 base and J by 7 bases, with 14 bases between them. The variable domain in full, with the rest retrieved from reference TRBV3-1 and TRBJ1-6, is DTAVSQTPKYLVTQMGNDKSIKCEQNLGHDTMYWYKQDSKKFLKIMFSYNNKELIINETVPNRFSPKSPDKAHLNLHINSLELGDSAVYFCASSQGGSVGNSPLHFGNGTRLTVT.

This clonotype was observed a handful of times. This chain joins TRBV12-3 or TRBV12-4 and TRBJ1-2, with D hard to call. V dropped 5 bases and J dropped 5 bases, with 21 bases sitting between them. CDR3 length equals 16 residues. The CDR3 DNA follows: TGTGCCAGCAGTCCCCTGAGAAAAGGAAGTAATTATGGCTACACCTTC. Its protein is CASSPLRKGSNYGYTF.

To note about this clonotype: The junction and the germline gene differ at one end; a read error may be behind it. The CDR3, as DNA: TGTGCCAGCGGTTTTCCCAAGGAAAATGGCTACACCTTC. Translating it yields CASGFPKENGYTF. The J gene is TRBJ1-2, the V gene TRBV28; no clear D gene. The CDR3 has 13 residues. The germline V gene has CDR1 MDHEN and CDR2 SYDVKM.

The sample holds a few counts of this clonotype. V and J are TRBV3-1 and TRBJ1-1; D is uncertain. In germline, CDR1 is LGHDT, CDR2 YNNKEL (reference sequence). The CDR3 spans 14 residues. Trimming took 6 bases from V and 0 from J, leaving 11 bases between them. The CDR3 DNA reads as TGTGCCAGCAGTCCTACCATTTTGAACACTGAAGCTTTCTTT. It encodes CASSPTILNTEAFF.

The V gene is TRBV19, the J gene TRBJ2-1; 12 bases fit TRBD2. Germline V gene sequence: CDR1 LNHDA, CDR2 SQIVND (reference sequence). Trimming removed 9 bases from V and 10 bases from J; junction bases left unmatched: 16. The CDR3 runs 16 residues. The CDR3 sequence: CASTKRGLAGEREQFF. In nucleotides, the CDR3 is TGTGCCAGCACCAAAAGGGGACTAGCGGGTGAGCGGGAGCAGTTCTTC.

The J gene is TRBJ2-2, the V gene TRBV20-1, with D possibly TRBD1 on 5 matching bases. The CDR3 runs to 15 residues. The germline gives CDR1 DFQATT, CDR2 SNEGSKA (reference sequence). Between the trimmed V and J ends, which lost 0 bases and 2 bases, there was a span of 10 bases. CDR3 nucleotide sequence: TGCAGTGCTAGAGATGGGCAGGGAAACACCGGGGAGCTGTTTTTT. Protein sequence: CSARDGQGNTGELFF.

This clonotype was picked up many times. V gene TRBV5-1 combines with J gene TRBJ2-2; tentative D call: TRBD1 (6 bases). The CDR3 consists of 15 residues. The germline V gene has CDR1 SGHRS and CDR2 YFSETQ. The V and J ends lost 1 base and 3 bases respectively, with 10 bases between them. The DNA of the CDR3 is TGCGCCAGCAGCTTGACACAGGGTTACACCGGGGAGCTGTTTTTT. Its protein is CASSLTQGYTGELFF.

The rearrangement uses TRBV7-9 and TRBJ2-4; D call uncertain. V gave up 7 bases and J gave up 4 bases, with 14 bases separating them. Germline V CDR1 and CDR2: SEHNR, FQNEAQ (reference sequence). This CDR3 region has 14 residues. CDR3 in DNA: TGTGCCAGCACTCCTAGAACCCTTAAAAACATTCAGTACTTC. It encodes CASTPRTLKNIQYF. Variable domain in full (rest from reference TRBV7-9 and TRBJ2-4): DTGVSQNPRHKITKRGQNVTFRCDPISEHNRLYWYRQTLGQGPEFLTYFQNEAQLEKSRLLSDRFSAERPKGSFSTLEIQRTEQGDSAMYLCASTPRTLKNIQYFGAGTRLSVL.

Only a few counts were recorded for this clonotype. V gene TRBV6-5 combines with J gene TRBJ2-5, with D unclear. Germline V CDR1 and CDR2: MNHEY, SVGAGI. V lost 0 bases and J 4 bases, leaving 15 bases between the germline ends. This CDR3 comprises 16 residues. CDR3 DNA: TGTGCCAGCAGTTACTCATCACAGCCCTCGGGAGAGACCCAGTACTTC. It yields the protein CASSYSSQPSGETQYF.

V gene TRBV13 combines with J gene TRBJ2-1; 14 nucleotides match TRBD2. From germline, CDR1 is PRHDT and CDR2 FYEKMQ (reference sequence). The CDR3 has 18 residues. J gave up 6 bases and V 11 bases, and 18 bases lay outside the gene matches. The CDR3 nucleotides read TGTGCCTTCTGTTTAGGGACTAGCGGGGGCCGGGGGTTCAATGAGCAGTTCTTC. Translated: CAFCLGTSGGRGFNEQFF.

The chain combines TRBV7-2 with TRBJ2-7, with a tentative D call TRBD2 (7 bases). Germline CDR1 SGHTA, CDR2 FQGNSA. This CDR3 is built from 15 residues. The V end lost 1 base, the J end lost 4 bases, and 14 bases lay between the germline ends. CDR3 sequence (DNA): TGTGCCAGCAGCTTAGTCGGCGGGGGCGGGTACGAGCAGTACGTC. Translating gives CASSLVGGGGYEQYV.